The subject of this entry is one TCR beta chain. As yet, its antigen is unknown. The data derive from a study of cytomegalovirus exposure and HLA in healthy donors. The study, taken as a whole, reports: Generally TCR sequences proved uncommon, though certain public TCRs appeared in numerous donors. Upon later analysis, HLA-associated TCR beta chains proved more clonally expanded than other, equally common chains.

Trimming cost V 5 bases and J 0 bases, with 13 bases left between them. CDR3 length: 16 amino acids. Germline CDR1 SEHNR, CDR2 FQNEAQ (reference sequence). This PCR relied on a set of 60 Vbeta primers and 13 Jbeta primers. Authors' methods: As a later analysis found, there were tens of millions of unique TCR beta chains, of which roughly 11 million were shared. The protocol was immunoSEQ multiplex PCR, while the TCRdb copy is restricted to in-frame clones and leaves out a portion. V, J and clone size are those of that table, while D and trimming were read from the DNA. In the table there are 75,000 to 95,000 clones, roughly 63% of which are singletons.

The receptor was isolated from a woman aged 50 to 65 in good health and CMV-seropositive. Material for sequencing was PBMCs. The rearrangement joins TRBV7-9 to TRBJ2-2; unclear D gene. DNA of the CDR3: TGTGCCAGCAGCCTCGCTCTGGCCGCGAACACCGGGGAGCTGTTTTTT. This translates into CASSLALAANTGELFF.